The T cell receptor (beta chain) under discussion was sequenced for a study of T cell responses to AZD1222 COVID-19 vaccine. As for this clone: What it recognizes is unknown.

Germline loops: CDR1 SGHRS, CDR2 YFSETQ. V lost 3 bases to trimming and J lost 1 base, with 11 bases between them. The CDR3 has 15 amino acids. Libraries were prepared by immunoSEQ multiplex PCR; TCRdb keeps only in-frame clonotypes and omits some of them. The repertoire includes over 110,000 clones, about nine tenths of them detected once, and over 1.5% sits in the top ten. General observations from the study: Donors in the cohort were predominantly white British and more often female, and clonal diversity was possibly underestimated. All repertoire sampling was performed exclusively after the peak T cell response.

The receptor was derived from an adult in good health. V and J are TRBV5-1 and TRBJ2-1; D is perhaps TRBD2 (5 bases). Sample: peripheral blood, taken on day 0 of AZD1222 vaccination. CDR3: CASSSLALSYNEQFF. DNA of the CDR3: TGCGCCAGCAGCTCTCTAGCTTTGTCCTACAATGAGCAGTTCTTC.